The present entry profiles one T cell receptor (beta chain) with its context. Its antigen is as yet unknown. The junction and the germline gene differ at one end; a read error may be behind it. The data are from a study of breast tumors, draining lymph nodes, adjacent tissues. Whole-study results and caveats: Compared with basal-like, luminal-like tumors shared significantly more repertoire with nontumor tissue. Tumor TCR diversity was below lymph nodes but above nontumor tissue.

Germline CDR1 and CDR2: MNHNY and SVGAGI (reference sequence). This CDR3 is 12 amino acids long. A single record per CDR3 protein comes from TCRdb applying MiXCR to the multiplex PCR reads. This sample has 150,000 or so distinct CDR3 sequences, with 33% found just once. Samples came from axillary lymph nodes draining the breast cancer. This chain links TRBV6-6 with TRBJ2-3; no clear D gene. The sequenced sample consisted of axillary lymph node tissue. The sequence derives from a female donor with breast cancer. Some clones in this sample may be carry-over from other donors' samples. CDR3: CASSQVADTRYF. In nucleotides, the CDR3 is TGCGCCAGCAGCCAGGTCGCGGATACGCGGTATTTT.